This T cell receptor (beta chain) was documented in a study of cytomegalovirus exposure and HLA in healthy donors. At the level of the study: Earlier work reported 117 million unique TCR beta sequences from 170 million or so T cells.

Deletions cut 1 base from V and 3 bases from J, with 7 bases between. Germline V gene data show CDR1 as KGHSH and CDR2 as LQKENI. The CDR3 sequence is 13 residues long. The study, taken as a whole, reports: Overall, approximately 180 TCR beta chains were annotated as cytomegalovirus-associated. Later analysis indicated greater clonal expansion among HLA-associated TCR beta chains than among equally common other chains.

PCR amplification relied on 60 Vbeta primers (plus 13 Jbeta primers). Only in-frame clones appear in the TCRdb table, and some are missing; sequencing was by immunoSEQ multiplex PCR. Seen here are 90,000 to 100,000 clones, approximately 80% observed once, and the top ten hold approximately 3.6%. The sample holds one count of this clone. Its antigen remains unknown. The sequence came from a man between 45 and 60 years old in good health and CMV-seronegative. The chain carries TRBV18 and TRBJ2-7, with D uncertain. Sequenced: PBMCs. Written as DNA, the CDR3 is TGTGCCAGCTCACCACTCAGTGGCTACGAGCAGTACTTC. This gives the protein CASSPLSGYEQYF. Drawing the rest from reference TRBV18 and TRBJ2-7, the complete variable domain is NAGVMQNPRHLVRRRGQEARLRCSPMKGHSHVYWYRQLPEEGLKFMVYLQKENIIDESGMPKERFSAEFPKEGPSILRIQQVVRGDSAAYFCASSPLSGYEQYFGPGTRLTVT.